This T cell receptor beta chain was retrieved from a study of blood T cell repertoires in COVID-19. In the study overall: Sites in the United States, Italy and Spain provided acute and convalescent COVID-19 samples. T cells, B-cell-depleted T cells, or PBMCs supplied cDNA or gDNA.

The germline V gene encodes CDR1 LNHDA and CDR2 SQIVND (reference sequence). Trimming stripped 3 bases from V and 1 base from J, with 15 bases between. The CDR3 has 16 residues. Authors' processing steps: Reference gene primer amplification gave estimated nucleated cell counts. Clones were read by immunoSEQ multiplex PCR, and TCRdb kept only the in-frame ones, dropping some. V, J and clone size reflect that table, while D and trimming were determined from the DNA. Of fewer than 150,000 clones in the sample, 70% to 90% are singletons; the top ten hold under 4%. What was sequenced was peripheral blood. This clonotype was obtained from a man in his forties with acute or convalescent COVID-19. This chain links TRBV19 with TRBJ1-1; D perhaps matches TRBD1 (6 bases). CDR3 DNA: TGTGCCAGTAGTATGTTGGGGGGGGCAAGGAACACTGAAGCTTTCTTT. It codes for CASSMLGGARNTEAFF.